The rows below give T cell receptor beta chains drawn from one sample of a study of blood T cell repertoires in COVID-19. The assay was immunoSEQ multiplex PCR, and TCRdb's table has in-frame clones only and misses some. There are roughly 240,000 clones in the sample; roughly 85% occur only once, and over 4.5% lies in the top ten. The specimen sequenced was peripheral blood. The receptors derive from a man between 60 and 75 years old who had recovered from COVID-19. The CDR3 runs from the conserved cysteine through the conserved F or W. Fields, in order: J gene, D gene, V gene, clone size, CDR3 DNA, CDR3 protein. The D gene is left open where the match is weak. Clone size, where shown, is once, few, many, or a class for clones that have expanded.

TRBJ2-7,TRBD2,TRBV7-9,few,TGTGCCAGCAGCGCGGGACTAGCGGGTCTACGTAGATACGAGCAGTACTTC,CASSAGLAGLRRYEQYF
TRBJ2-3,TRBD2,TRBV19,NA,TGTGCCAGTAGTATGCCCGGTGGGGGGGAGGGCACAGATACGCAGTATTTT,CASSMPGGGEGTDTQYF
TRBJ1-3,NA,TRBV7-2,NA,TGTGCCAGCAGCCTCGGGAGAGCTGGAAACACCATATATTTT,CASSLGRAGNTIYF
TRBJ2-7,NA,TRBV5-1,NA,TGCGCCAGCTCCCCCCTGGGGGGAAACGAGCAGTACTTC,CASSPLGGNEQYF
TRBJ2-7,NA,TRBV29-1,NA,TGCAGCGTTGAAAAACTAGGATCGAATGGGGAGCAGTACTTC,CSVEKLGSNGEQYF
TRBJ1-5,NA,TRBV5-5,few,TGTGCCAGCAGCTTGCAGGGGCTAGGCAATCAGCCCCAGCATTTT,CASSLQGLGNQPQHF
TRBJ2-2,NA,TRBV6-1,NA,TGTGCCAGCAGTGAAAGTGGAGCGGTCGGGGAGCTGTTTTTT,CASSESGAVGELFF
TRBJ2-7,NA,TRBV11-2,once,TGTGCCAGCAGCTTATTGGCGGGACCAGGCTCCTACGAGCAGTACTTC,CASSLLAGPGSYEQYF
TRBJ2-7,NA,TRBV3-1/TRBV3-2,NA,TGTGCCAGCAGCCAAGTACCAGGGGGGACCTACGAGCAGTACTTC,CASSQVPGGTYEQYF
TRBJ2-7,TRBD2,TRBV6-5,NA,TGTGCCAGCAGTTACGGAGGGACTATCTACGAGCAGTACTTC,CASSYGGTIYEQYF
TRBJ2-3,NA,TRBV28,NA,TGTGCCAGCAGGGATAGCGGCACAGATACGCAGTATTTT,CASRDSGTDTQYF
TRBJ2-6,NA,TRBV2,NA,TGTGCCAGCAGGTCAGGGGTCGGGGCCAACGTCCTGACTTTC,CASRSGVGANVLTF
TRBJ2-7,NA,TRBV7-2,NA,TGTGCCAGCAGCTTAGATCCGTTGACTAGTTCTCGGGACGAGCAGTACTTC,CASSLDPLTSSRDEQYF
TRBJ2-2,TRBD2,TRBV6-2/TRBV6-3,NA,TGTGCCAGCAGTTACCATGGACTAGCGGGGGCCAACACCGGGGAGCTGTTTTTT,CASSYHGLAGANTGELFF
TRBJ2-3,TRBD1,TRBV28,NA,TGTGCCAGCAGTTGGCAGAGCAGCAGACTGGACAGGTCAACAGATACGCAGTATTTT,CASSWQSSRLDRSTDTQYF
TRBJ1-5,NA,TRBV12-3/TRBV12-4,NA,TGTGCCAGCAGACTAGGTATTCAGCCCCAGCATTTT,CASRLGIQPQHF
TRBJ1-1,NA,TRBV5-4,NA,TGTGCCAGCAGCTTGGAATCGTTACAGAACACTGAAGCTTTCTTT,CASSLESLQNTEAFF
TRBJ2-1,NA,TRBV15,NA,TGTGCCACCAGTGCGCACTACAATGAGCAGTTCTTC,CATSAHYNEQFF
TRBJ2-5,TRBD1,TRBV2,NA,TGTGCCAGCAGTGAAGACAGGGGAGCCCAAGAGACCCAGTACTTC,CASSEDRGAQETQYF
TRBJ1-3,NA,TRBV11-2,NA,TGTGCCAGCAGATGGTCTACGAGCTCTGGAAACACCATATATTTT,CASRWSTSSGNTIYF
TRBJ2-3,TRBD2,TRBV18,NA,TGTGCCAGCTCACCACTAGCGGGAGGGCCAGATACGCAGTATTTT,CASSPLAGGPDTQYF
TRBJ1-5,NA,TRBV19,NA,TGTGCCAGTAGTATCTCTGATCAGCCCCAGCATTTT,CASSISDQPQHF
TRBJ2-3,NA,TRBV5-4,NA,TGTGCCAGCAGCTTACGGCGGGACCGCACAGATACGCAGTATTTT,CASSLRRDRTDTQYF
TRBJ2-3,NA,TRBV19,once,TGTGCCAGTACTCGGGCAGATACGCAGTATTTT,CASTRADTQYF
TRBJ2-5,TRBD2,TRBV23-1,NA,TGCGCCAGCAGTCAAGGACTAGTCCAAGAGACCCAGTACTTC,CASSQGLVQETQYF
TRBJ1-2,NA,TRBV15,once,TGTGCCACCGGTCGCGGCTATGGCTACACCTTC,CATGRGYGYTF
TRBJ2-4,NA,TRBV7-9,few,TGTGCCAGCAGCCCCTGGGGGGATATGGACATTCAGTACTTC,CASSPWGDMDIQYF
TRBJ1-1,NA,TRBV5-1,NA,TGCGCCAGCAGCTTTTATTCAGGGATCAACACTGAAGCTTTCTTT,CASSFYSGINTEAFF
TRBJ2-5,NA,TRBV15,NA,TGTGCCACCAGCAGAGGGGCAACAGCCAGTCAAGAGACCCAGTACTTC,CATSRGATASQETQYF